This T cell receptor (beta chain) was profiled in a study of shared clonotypes between healthy human individuals (dated by TCRdb to between 2020 and 2021). Looking at the study overall: Three men and a couple of women, aged 18 to 49 years, made up the cohort. To increase sequencing depth and limit assay-specific biases, different laboratories used diverse techniques to prepare libraries and sequence TCR repertoires. The study deeply sequenced blood TCR repertoires of about 5 healthy adults to estimate repertoire size and the extent of clonotype sharing between individuals. For each donor, three plates each were used for CD4 naive and CD4 memory, two plates were used for CD8 naive, and one plate was used for CD8 memory. Per donor, leukapheresis produced somewhere between about 0.9 and 9.5 billion PBMCs. Here is what the overall study found, with its caveats: Sharing across a few donors was observed for approximately 5% of naive CD4, about 3.2% of naive CD8, 2% to 2.5% of memory CD4, and about 0.4% of memory CD8 clonotypes. Based on pairwise subsampling, the degree of clonotype sharing among donors was expected to be affected by sequencing depth. Compared with non-shared clonotypes, clonotypes shared by all four sorted-subset donors had higher generation probabilities. Sampling was restricted to blood, and TCR repertoires in tissues likely differ from the TCR repertoires found in blood. The small number of donors limited the genetic and exposure-history diversity represented. Naive subsets generally had larger estimated clonotype richness than memory subsets. Rarefaction of sorted-subset datasets indicated incomplete sequencing despite the large sequencing depth.

To note about this clone: The antigen it binds to is not known. Per-base quality was not reported, and no clone a single base away is much larger than it.

For the CD8 naive samples, CD45RO-negative cells were positively selected for CCR7, yielding a CD45RA+CCR7+ population from which TemRA cells were excluded. The donors were healthy, HIV-negative adults who had no recently reported acute infections or vaccinations. Every donor was a Caucasian adult living in Nashville, Tennessee, USA. Blood was obtained by leukapheresis, after which PBMCs were separated by Ficoll-Histopaque density gradient centrifugation and cryopreserved in liquid nitrogen vapor phase. Purity and quantity of every magnetically sorted T cell population were checked by analytical flow cytometry. Genomic DNA was isolated from each sorted fraction and quantified by UV absorbance on a Nanodrop 2000c. The CDR3 has 15 amino acids, counting the end cysteine and phenylalanine. Just the 45-base CDR3 DNA is kept, in frame starting at base 1. A distance of 13 bases separates the germline ends of V and J, which lose 0 bases and 4 bases respectively. The germline V gene specifies LGHNA as CDR1 and YSLEER as CDR2.

Using the deep immunoSEQ assay, TCR CDR3 regions were amplified from genomic DNA by multiplex PCR. For each cell subset, the extracted genomic DNA was distributed evenly across all wells of several immunoSEQ 96-well plates, and each plate served as one replicate. For sorted subsets, approximately 190 ng genomic DNA, equal to 30,000 or so T cell genomes, was loaded into each replicate PCR. Purified libraries were quantified with a Qubit 3.0 fluorometer, sized on a Bioanalyzer 2100, and re-quantified with the KAPA Library Quantification kit. Each immunoSEQ 96-well plate was sequenced on its own single-read 150-cycle Illumina NextSeq 550 flow cell. The authors processed their data as follows. Because the immunoSEQ output included only junctional sequences and no quality scores, the filtering could not be the same as the filtering used for full-length reads. To assign V/J genes and CDR3, sequences were annotated using PyIR, a Python wrapper for IgBLAST v1.9, with IMGT germline references. Reads were removed for weak V/J assignments (E-value above 1e-6), missing CDR3, stop codons, out-of-frame junctions, or ambiguous translated residues. V3J clonotypes were defined as sequences sharing the same inferred V gene, J gene, and CDR3 amino acid sequence. Percentage overlap between repertoires was calculated by dividing the number of shared unique clonotypes by the size of the smaller repertoire. Richness of each repertoire was evaluated using RTK rarefaction, the Chao1 estimator, and Recon v2.1 estimates of unobserved clonotypes. Generation probabilities were computed with OLGA for all TCRbeta clonotypes obtained by the gDNA method from a handful of donors. Not all clones reach the TCRdb copy of this immuneACCESS table, which keeps in-frame sequences only. Checked studies attribute under half of the gap to unresolved V genes and leave the rest unexplained. The V and J calls and clone size were taken over from that table, and D and trimming were inferred from the DNA. The sample includes about 870,000 clones, with 92% observed a single time. The top ten constitute approximately 25% of the sample.

The specimen was naive CD8+ T cells sorted from blood. The sample's cell subset or site label, in plain terms: CD45RA+CCR7+. The chain couples TRBV4-3 to TRBJ2-7, with the D gene too uncertain to name. The origin of this receptor is a young man in good health. The CDR3 sequence is CASSQDRIPLYEQYF. Read as DNA, the sequence is TGCGCCAGCAGCCAAGATCGCATTCCACTATACGAGCAGTACTTC.